This T cell receptor (beta chain) derives from a study of human thymus T cells. A note on this clone: The antigen is not known.

TCRdb's table, derived via immunoSEQ multiplex PCR, lists solely in-frame clones and lacks some. The sample yields about 50,000 clones, approximately 95% seen once. Donors were healthy Finnish babies undergoing corrective operations for congenital heart defects. Only four of the eight donors provided a 0.5-1 mL blood sample. No fixed cell number was used; all available blood leukocytes supplied DNA. Whole-study findings and limits: The authors found apparently biased V and J gene usage in thymic and blood repertoires.

The CDR3 consists of 16 residues. Looked up from germline, CDR1 is KGHSH and CDR2 is LQKENI. J lost 1 base, V lost 3 bases, and 6 bases had no gene match. The source of this sequence is a girl under three years old with a congenital heart defect but otherwise immunologically healthy. Sequencing used blood. This sequence joins TRBV18 and TRBJ2-1, with 7 bases identical to TRBD2. The CDR3 region has the DNA TGTGCCAGCTCACCGGTGGCGGGAGAATCCTACAATGAGCAGTTCTTC. Translated: CASSPVAGESYNEQFF.